The source of this T cell receptor (beta chain) is a study of T cells in women clearing cervical HPV infection. Study findings and constraints: Combining TCR richness with V gene abundances gave around 0.83 AUC. Effector/memory and HPV-specific T cells were not isolated, and association timing is unknown.

This CDR3 comprises 13 residues. In germline, CDR1 is SQVTM, CDR2 ANQGSEA. The V and J ends lost 2 bases and 6 bases respectively, with 11 bases between them. Average input was around 1,300 ng genomic DNA for immunoSEQ TCR beta CDR3 amplification. Profiling relied on immunoSEQ multiplex PCR, and the TCRdb table lists in-frame clones only, not all of them. The repertoire table contains tens of thousands of clones. Note on this clone: The antigen remains unidentified. The read terminates 3 residues ahead of where the CDR3 ends, so the germline J gene completes it.

Sample: blood buffy coat. The chain uses TRBV29-1 and TRBJ2-1; TRBD2 is a possible D gene (5 bases). This sequence originates from a woman between 18 and 75 years old with a cervical HPV16 infection that either progressed to CIN3+ or cleared (not recorded which). The CDR3 protein is CSVEPGEGNEQFF. Partial CDR3 DNA: TGCAGCGTTGAACCCGGGGAAGGCAATGAG.